The 24 T cell receptor beta chains in this list originate from one sample, sequenced in a study of T cells after yellow fever vaccination. TCRdb processed the 5' RACE reads anew with MiXCR; each CDR3 protein has one entry. Among approximately 160,000 distinct CDR3 sequences listed, about a tenth were seen once. The sample in question was CD8+ T cells sorted from PBMCs, obtained 45 days after the yellow fever booster vaccination. All receptors derive from a man aged 18 to 29 who received the YFV17D yellow fever vaccine.

This chain links TRBV27 with TRBJ2-5, with a possible D match to TRBD2 (5 bases). This CDR3 has 14 residues. From germline, CDR1 is MNHEY and CDR2 SMNVEV (reference sequence). V was shortened by 4 bases and J by 4 bases, with 13 bases between the two germline ends. The DNA for the CDR3 is TGTGCCAGCAGTTCCCCGGGGAAGGGAGAGACCCAGTACTTC. Its translation: CASSSPGKGETQYF.

This clonotype was observed a few times. The V gene is TRBV29-1, the J gene TRBJ1-2; D is unresolved. V was shortened by 3 bases and J by 4 bases, with 9 bases between the two germline ends. CDR1 and CDR2 from the germline V gene are SQVTM and ANQGSEA. The CDR3 totals 12 residues. CDR3: CSVDGPIYGYTF. The CDR3 coding sequence is TGCAGCGTTGATGGACCAATCTATGGCTACACCTTC.

This clonotype was counted a few times. CDR3 protein: CASSQARDFVRQYF. CDR3 coding DNA: TGCGCCAGCAGCCAAGCCCGGGACTTCGTTCGCCAGTACTTC. V is TRBV4-1 and J is TRBJ2-5, with D perhaps matching TRBD2 (6 bases). CDR1 is MGHRA and CDR2 is YSYEKL in the germline V gene. The CDR3 runs 14 residues. Trimming stripped 1 base from V and 10 bases from J, with 16 bases between.

In this sample, this clonotype turned up a few times. The chain recombines TRBV29-1 with TRBJ2-6; D uncertain. The CDR3 is 13 residues long. Germline lookup yields CDR1 SQVTM and CDR2 ANQGSEA. V was trimmed by 7 bases and J by 2 bases, leaving 9 bases between them. The CDR3 bases are TGCAGCGCCCCCTTGGCTGGGGCCAACGTCCTGACTTTC. Protein: CSAPLAGANVLTF.

This clonotype was detected a few times. The chain is built from TRBV4-3 and TRBJ2-3; no definite D call. Looked up from germline, CDR1 is LGHNA and CDR2 is YSLEER. The CDR3 extends over 13 amino acids. V lost 0 bases and J lost 2, with 3 bases in between. Here the CDR3 DNA reads TGCGCCAGCAGCCAAGATGCCACAGATACGCAGTATTTT. Amino acid sequence: CASSQDATDTQYF.

This CDR3 is CASSLYNSAPYEQYF. Written as DNA, the CDR3 is TGTGCCAGCAGCTTGTATAACTCCGCTCCCTACGAGCAGTACTTC. The chain has TRBV5-6 and TRBJ2-7; D is ambiguous. Deletions cut 1 base from V and 2 bases from J, with 13 bases between. Germline V gene sequence: CDR1 SGHDT, CDR2 YYEEEE. The CDR3 is 15 amino acids.

There are a few counts of this clonotype. V usage is TRBV12-3 or TRBV12-4 and J usage is TRBJ2-2; weak D call: TRBD1 (6 bases). The CDR3 is made up of 15 amino acids. V was cut by 7 bases and J by 1 base, with 13 bases left in between. The CDR3 nucleotides are TGTGCCAGCAAAACACCGGGACAGAACACCGGGGAGCTGTTTTTT. Translation gives CASKTPGQNTGELFF.

This clonotype came up a few times. The gene calls are TRBV12-3 or TRBV12-4 and TRBJ1-1; the D gene is possibly TRBD1 (6 bases). V dropped 1 base and J dropped 5 bases, with 11 bases sitting between them. This CDR3 comprises 14 residues. The CDR3 region has the DNA TGTGCCAGCAGTTTAGAGGGGGGGAGGACTGAAGCTTTCTTT. It yields the protein CASSLEGGRTEAFF.

This clonotype was counted between two and nine times. The gene calls are TRBV12-3 or TRBV12-4 and TRBJ2-7; 10 positions agree with TRBD1. This CDR3 region has 14 residues. The V and J ends lost 4 bases and 5 bases, in that order; junction bases with no gene match: 5. CDR3 coding DNA: TGTGCCAGCAGTTCCGGGACAGGGGCTAACGAGCAGTACTTC. It encodes CASSSGTGANEQYF.

This clonotype has only one observation. V gene TRBV7-2 combines with J gene TRBJ2-3; D may be TRBD1 or TRBD2 (5 bases each). Germline-derived CDR1 and CDR2 are SGHTA and FQGNSA. Between the trimmed V and J ends, which lost 1 base and 5 bases, there was a span of 13 bases. The CDR3 sequence is 15 residues long. The CDR3 DNA is TGTGCCAGCAGCTTAGGACAGTTTGGAGGAGATACGCAGTATTTT. This codes for CASSLGQFGGDTQYF.

This clonotype was counted between two and nine times. The CDR3 DNA reads as TGTGCCAGCAGCCAAGATCAGGTTTGGAAGTACTTC. This codes for CASSQDQVWKYF. This chain joins TRBV3-1 and TRBJ2-7, with D unresolved. Germline-derived CDR1 and CDR2 are LGHDT and YNNKEL (reference sequence). V lost 0 bases and J lost 11, with 11 bases in between. The CDR3 spans 12 residues.

This clonotype turned up a few times. V and J are TRBV4-3 and TRBJ1-1; no reliable D call. The CDR3 sequence is 14 residues long. The germline CDR1 and CDR2 sequences are LGHNA and YSLEER. V lost 4 bases to trimming and J lost 11 bases, with 20 bases between them. CDR3 protein: CASSPGGGSSVAFF. The CDR3 nucleotides are TGCGCCAGCAGCCCGGGTGGCGGCTCCTCCGTTGCTTTCTTT.

The CDR3 protein is CASSFGGADYEQYF. The CDR3 region has the DNA TGTGCCAGCAGCTTCGGGGGGGCGGACTACGAGCAGTACTTC. The chain carries TRBV5-4 and TRBJ2-7; 8 bases are a match to TRBD2. The CDR3 extends over 14 amino acids. V dropped 2 bases and J dropped 3; count of bases not matched to a gene: 4. CDR1 is SGHNT, CDR2 YYREEE, per germline (reference sequence).

The V call is TRBV7-9, the J call TRBJ1-1; unclear D gene. The CDR3 spans 14 residues. Trimming left V 0 bases short and J 4 bases short, with 9 bases between. Germline-derived CDR1 and CDR2 are SEHNR and FQNEAQ (reference sequence). In DNA, the CDR3 is TGTGCCAGCAGCTTAGCGGCCCAGCGCACTGAAGCTTTCTTT. Translation gives CASSLAAQRTEAFF.

This clonotype was seen only a few times. J is TRBJ1-1 and V is TRBV11-2; 11 positions agree with TRBD1. Germline-derived CDR1 and CDR2 are SGHAT and FQNNGV. This CDR3 has 20 amino acids. With 2 bases clipped from V and 0 bases from J, the junction kept 14 bases outside the gene matches. For the CDR3, the DNA is TGTGCCAGCAGCTTACTTTGGGGTCTGGGACAGGGGGACATGAACACTGAAGCTTTCTTT. Protein product: CASSLLWGLGQGDMNTEAFF.

The chain combines TRBV7-8 with TRBJ2-3, with a possible D match to TRBD1 (6 bases). The CDR3 is 14 residues long. V lost 1 base and J lost 5, with 10 bases in between. Germline values: CDR1 SGHVS, CDR2 FQNEAQ. The DNA of the CDR3 is TGTGCCAGCAGCTTAGACAGGGAAAGAGATACGCAGTATTTT. This gives the protein CASSLDRERDTQYF. Together with reference TRBV7-8 and TRBJ2-3, the CDR3 gives the full variable domain: GAGVSQSPRYKVAKRGQDVALRCDPISGHVSLFWYQQALGQGPEFLTYFQNEAQLDKSGLPSDRFFAERPEGSVSTLKIQRTQQEDSAVYLCASSLDRERDTQYFGPGTRLTVL.

The chain carries TRBV6-1 and TRBJ2-1; a possible D gene is TRBD1 (5 bases). The germline V gene has CDR1 MNHNS and CDR2 SASEGT. The length of the CDR3 is 13 residues. V was shortened by 2 bases and J by 4 bases, with 6 bases between the two germline ends. The chain's CDR3 is CASSEPGYNEQFF. The CDR3 nucleotides read TGTGCCAGCAGTGAACCAGGGTACAATGAGCAGTTCTTC.

There are a few counts of this clonotype. The chain employs TRBV19 and TRBJ2-2, with 7 positions matching TRBD1. From germline, CDR1 is LNHDA and CDR2 SQIVND (reference sequence). The CDR3 covers 14 residues. With 10 bases clipped from V and 6 bases from J, the junction kept 11 bases outside the gene matches. The CDR3 DNA is TGTGCCACACCCTGGACAGGTTGGGCCGGGGAGCTGTTTTTT. Encoded protein: CATPWTGWAGELFF.

The chain is built from TRBV14 and TRBJ2-7; 7 bases agree with TRBD2. J gave up 7 bases and V 4 bases, and 10 bases lay outside the gene matches. There are 14 residues in the CDR3. Germline values: CDR1 SGHDN, CDR2 FVKESK. CDR3 loop: CASSPYGGGSEQYV. CDR3 sequence (DNA): TGTGCCAGCAGCCCCTATGGGGGGGGGAGTGAGCAGTACGTC.

This clonotype was recorded a few times. The chain recombines TRBV7-2 with TRBJ2-3; D is unclear. Germline-derived CDR1 and CDR2 are SGHTA and FQGNSA. This CDR3 has 12 amino acids. V lost 5 bases, J lost 5 bases, and 8 bases lay in between. For the CDR3, the DNA is TGTGCCAGCAGCCCGACCTTAGATACGCAGTATTTT. It yields the protein CASSPTLDTQYF. The full variable domain, rest sourced from reference TRBV7-2 and TRBJ2-3, is GAGVSQSPSNKVTEKGKDVELRCDPISGHTALYWYRQSLGQGLEFLIYFQGNSAPDKSGLPSDRFSAERTGGSVSTLTIQRTQQEDSAVYLCASSPTLDTQYFGPGTRLTVL.

This clonotype was found many times. The rearrangement uses TRBV10-2 and TRBJ2-3; D may correspond to TRBD1 or TRBD2 (6 bases each). CDR1 WSHSY and CDR2 SAAADI come from the germline V gene. The CDR3 runs 15 residues. The V end was cut by 2 bases, the J end by 2 bases, with 11 bases between. CDR3 sequence (DNA): TGCGCCAGCAGTGAGGAGGGGGGAACCACAGATACGCAGTATTTT. Translating it yields CASSEEGGTTDTQYF.

This clonotype has at least ten counts. The rearrangement links TRBV4-1 to TRBJ2-2; D unresolved. The germline V gene encodes CDR1 MGHRA and CDR2 YSYEKL. The CDR3 is 14 residues long. V was shortened by 0 bases and J by 4 bases, with 6 bases between the two germline ends. The CDR3 nucleotides are TGCGCCAGCAGCCAAGATTGGAGCACCGGGGAGCTGTTTTTT. This translates into CASSQDWSTGELFF.

This clonotype has just a few counts. V is TRBV27 and J is TRBJ1-5; no clear D. Looked up from germline, CDR1 is MNHEY and CDR2 is SMNVEV (reference sequence). Deletions cut 3 bases from V and 3 bases from J, with 9 bases between. This CDR3 has 14 residues. This CDR3 reads CASSLVRNNQPQHF. CDR3 DNA sequence: TGTGCCAGCAGTTTGGTCAGAAACAATCAGCCCCAGCATTTT.

The gene calls are TRBV15 and TRBJ2-5, with D perhaps TRBD2 (6 bases). This CDR3 has 16 amino acids. Germline V gives CDR1 LNHNV, CDR2 YYDKDF (reference sequence). The V end lost 1 base, the J end lost 7 bases, and 19 bases lay between the germline ends. The CDR3 here is CATSRARGPEGGTQYF. In DNA, the CDR3 is TGTGCCACCAGCAGAGCGAGGGGCCCCGAGGGAGGGACCCAGTACTTC.